The present entry profiles one T cell receptor (beta chain) with its context. These data come from a study of blood T cell repertoires in COVID-19. This CDR3 is 15 amino acids long. Trimming stripped 1 base from V and 5 bases from J, with 14 bases between. Germline V gene lookup returns CDR1 LNHDA and CDR2 SQIVND (reference sequence). The data were produced by immunoSEQ multiplex PCR, yet TCRdb's version contains in-frame clones alone and is incomplete. The sample shows 90,000 to 150,000 clones, 85% to 90% of them seen only once. The J gene is TRBJ2-5, the V gene TRBV19; D call uncertain. The TCR was taken from a man between 65 and 85 years old who had recovered from COVID-19. The sample was peripheral blood. CDR3 region: CASSIGSVRLETQYF. CDR3 DNA: TGTGCCAGTAGTATAGGCTCAGTACGTTTGGAGACCCAGTACTTC. Based on the CDR3 plus reference TRBV19 and TRBJ2-5, the full variable domain is DGGITQSPKYLFRKEGQNVTLSCEQNLNHDAMYWYRQDPGQGLRLIYYSQIVNDFQKGDIAEGYSVSREKKESFPLTVTSAQKNPTAFYLCASSIGSVRLETQYFGPGTRLLVL.